These 21 T cell receptor beta chains originate from one sample sequenced in a study of blood T cell repertoires in COVID-19 (TCRdb year 2020). Libraries were prepared through the immunoSEQ multiplex PCR assay. As stored in TCRdb, this immuneACCESS dataset retains in-frame rearrangements with V and J assigned. A fraction of the clones does not appear; measured against another copy, unresolved V genes explain less than half of the discrepancy, and the remainder lacks a known reason. Across this sample there are about 240,000 clones, with approximately 90% seen only once. Roughly a tenth of the sample is held by the ten biggest clonotypes. Source material: peripheral blood. The receptors were sampled from a woman aged 45 to 65 with COVID-19, enrolled during active disease.

V is TRBV11-2 and J is TRBJ2-7, with D perhaps matching TRBD2 (5 bases). Germline V CDR1 and CDR2: SGHAT, FQNNGV. The V end was cut by 5 bases, the J end by 2 bases, with 16 bases between. This CDR3 comprises 15 residues. CDR3 residues: CASSRDSVQPYEQYF. Written as DNA, the CDR3 is TGTGCCAGCAGCCGGGATTCGGTACAGCCCTACGAGCAGTACTTC.

This clone was recorded once. The genes are TRBV19 and TRBJ2-3; a weak D match, TRBD2 (6 bases). Trimming stripped 7 bases from V and 1 base from J, with 15 bases between. Germline V gives CDR1 LNHDA, CDR2 SQIVND (reference sequence). This CDR3 is 15 amino acids long. Here the CDR3 DNA reads TGTGCCAGTACCCTGGGGGGAGCTGGCACAGATACGCAGTATTTT. As protein: CASTLGGAGTDTQYF.

This chain connects TRBV6-6 to TRBJ2-1; 13 bases match TRBD2. CDR1 is MNHNY and CDR2 is SVGAGI in the germline V gene (reference sequence). The V and J ends lost 5 bases and 6 bases, in that order; junction bases with no gene match: 13. This CDR3 has 18 amino acids. CDR3 region: CASSPLPVLAGGPNEQFF. The CDR3 DNA reads as TGTGCCAGCAGTCCTCTACCGGTACTAGCGGGGGGGCCCAATGAGCAGTTCTTC.

J is TRBJ2-5 and V is TRBV5-1; 7 bases fit TRBD1. The junction had 5 bases not matched to a gene; V was cut back by 5 bases and J by 1 base. The CDR3 sequence is 14 residues long. CDR1 and CDR2 from the germline V gene are SGHRS and YFSETQ. This CDR3 reads CASSQDRAQETQYF. In DNA form, the CDR3 reads TGCGCCAGCAGTCAAGACAGGGCCCAAGAGACCCAGTACTTC. The full variable domain, rest sourced from reference TRBV5-1 and TRBJ2-5, is KAGVTQTPRYLIKTRGQQVTLSCSPISGHRSVSWYQQTPGQGLQFLFEYFSETQRNKGNFPGRFSGRQFSNSRSEMNVSTLELGDSALYLCASSQDRAQETQYFGPGTRLLVL.

The gene calls are TRBV25-1 and TRBJ2-5; 7 nucleotides line up with TRBD2. V shed 4 bases and J 2 bases; nucleotides not matched to a gene: 1. CDR1 and CDR2 (germline): MGHDK, SYGVNS. This CDR3 comprises 13 residues. The CDR3 here is CASSGGGQETQYF. The DNA of the CDR3 is TGTGCCAGCAGTGGGGGGGGGCAAGAGACCCAGTACTTC.

The rearrangement joins TRBV10-1 to TRBJ1-5; TRBD1 aligns across 9 bases. V shed 11 bases, J shed 6 bases, and the junction held 11 bases outside the gene matches. This CDR3 is 14 amino acids long. The V gene's germline CDR1 is WNHNN and CDR2 SYGVQD (reference sequence). Here the CDR3 DNA reads TGCGCCGTTCAGGACAGGGGTGGCCCTCAGCCCCAGCATTTT. Translated, it gives CAVQDRGGPQPQHF.

V gene TRBV5-1 combines with J gene TRBJ2-2; 8 bases are shared with TRBD1. The CDR3 covers 15 residues. Germline loops: CDR1 SGHRS, CDR2 YFSETQ. Germline trimming cut 4 bases from V and 1 base from J; bases unmatched to any gene: 3. The CDR3 region is CASSRDRMNTGELFF. In DNA form, the CDR3 reads TGCGCCAGCAGCCGGGACAGGATGAACACCGGGGAGCTGTTTTTT.

The V and J genes are TRBV6-5 and TRBJ1-2; no clear D. Germline lookup yields CDR1 MNHEY and CDR2 SVGAGI. V lost 7 bases, J lost 3 bases, and 12 bases lay in between. This CDR3 is 13 amino acids long. CDR3 protein: CASTPNPHYGYTF. The CDR3 coding sequence is TGTGCCAGCACTCCTAACCCCCACTATGGCTACACCTTC.

This clone was seen only a few times. The chain uses TRBV4-2 and TRBJ2-5; D not resolved. Trimming left V 1 base short and J 2 bases short, with 14 bases between. The CDR3 consists of 16 residues. Germline values: CDR1 LGHNA, CDR2 YNFKEQ. CDR3 region: CASSQVMADSQETQYF. The CDR3 DNA follows: TGTGCCAGCAGCCAAGTCATGGCAGATTCACAAGAGACCCAGTACTTC.

The genes are TRBV3-1 (or the pseudogene TRBV3-2) and TRBJ2-5; TRBD1 matches 12 bases. The junction had 8 bases not matched to a gene; V was cut back by 4 bases and J by 5 bases. The CDR3 totals 16 residues. CDR1 and CDR2 (germline): LGHDT, YNNKEL (reference sequence). The CDR3 protein is CASSRSGTGGVETQYF. In DNA, the CDR3 is TGTGCCAGCAGCCGATCCGGGACAGGGGGCGTGGAGACCCAGTACTTC.

V usage is TRBV20-1 and J usage is TRBJ2-5, with a tentative D call TRBD1 (5 bases). CDR3 length equals 13 residues. The germline V gene has CDR1 DFQATT and CDR2 SNEGSKA (reference sequence). The V end lost 3 bases, the J end lost 1 base, and 9 bases lay between the germline ends. CDR3: CSASEQGQETQYF. The CDR3 DNA reads TGCAGTGCTAGTGAGCAGGGCCAAGAGACCCAGTACTTC.

V gene TRBV18 combines with J gene TRBJ2-3, with a tentative D call TRBD1 (6 bases). Germline-derived CDR1 and CDR2 are KGHSH and LQKENI. V was clipped by 0 bases and J by 0 bases, with 10 bases between them. CDR3 length equals 16 residues. The CDR3 is CASSPPVGHSTDTQYF. The CDR3 region has the DNA TGTGCCAGCTCACCACCCGTGGGACATAGCACAGATACGCAGTATTTT. Full variable domain (remainder filled in from reference TRBV18 and TRBJ2-3): NAGVMQNPRHLVRRRGQEARLRCSPMKGHSHVYWYRQLPEEGLKFMVYLQKENIIDESGMPKERFSAEFPKEGPSILRIQQVVRGDSAAYFCASSPPVGHSTDTQYFGPGTRLTVL.

This CDR3 is CAIRTGSYEQYF. The CDR3 DNA is TGTGCCATTCGGACAGGTTCTTACGAGCAGTACTTC. The genes are TRBV10-3 and TRBJ2-7; 7 nucleotides align to TRBD1. The V and J ends lost 9 bases and 4 bases, in that order; junction bases with no gene match: 6. The CDR3 length is 12 residues. Germline V gene sequence: CDR1 ENHRY, CDR2 SYGVKD.

This chain connects TRBV5-1 to TRBJ1-2; 8 bases map to TRBD1. The CDR3 runs 16 residues. Germline CDR1 is SGHRS and CDR2 is YFSETQ. Trimming at V came to 6 bases and at J to 8 bases, leaving 18 bases not matched to a gene. CDR3 bases: TGCGCCAGCACTACCACTTTCTCGGGACAGGACGGGGGCTACACCTTC. It codes for CASTTTFSGQDGGYTF.

This sequence joins TRBV9 and TRBJ2-3; TRBD2 matches 10 bases. This CDR3 has 17 residues. Losses at the gene ends were 3 bases for V and 1 base for J; bases not matched to a gene: 8. CDR1 is SGDLS, CDR2 YYNGEE, per germline. DNA for the CDR3: TGTGCCAGCAGCGCGCCGATTAGCGGGGGGCGCACAGATACGCAGTATTTT. Residues: CASSAPISGGRTDTQYF. Complete variable domain (other parts from reference TRBV9 and TRBJ2-3): DSGVTQTPKHLITATGQRVTLRCSPRSGDLSVYWYQQSLDQGLQFLIQYYNGEERAKGNILERFSAQQFPDLHSELNLSSLELGDSALYFCASSAPISGGRTDTQYFGPGTRLTVL.

This chain joins TRBV5-4 and TRBJ1-2, with TRBD1 matching over 8 bases. CDR1 is SGHNT and CDR2 is YYREEE in the germline V gene (reference sequence). J lost 4 bases, V lost 0 bases, and 5 bases had no gene match. This CDR3 has 15 amino acids. This CDR3 is CASSLDGQGVYGYTF. The CDR3 bases are TGTGCCAGCAGCTTGGACGGACAGGGTGTCTATGGCTACACCTTC.

V is TRBV9 and J is TRBJ1-2; D unresolved. The CDR3 contains 14 residues. V shed 0 bases and J shed 4 bases, with 10 bases lying between them. CDR1 is SGDLS and CDR2 is YYNGEE in the germline V gene. CDR3 in amino acids: CASSVGQEPYGYTF. The CDR3, as DNA: TGTGCCAGCAGCGTAGGGCAGGAACCCTATGGCTACACCTTC.

This sequence joins TRBV12-5 and TRBJ2-7; TRBD1 might be the D (6 bases). The V end lost 1 base, the J end lost 3 bases, and 16 bases lay between the germline ends. This CDR3 has 16 residues. Germline values: CDR1 LGHNT, CDR2 FRNRAP. CDR3 coding DNA: TGTGCTAGTGGTTTGGCCGGGACAATAAGGAGCTACGAGCAGTACTTC. It codes for CASGLAGTIRSYEQYF.

The chain joins TRBV28 to TRBJ1-4; TRBD1 might be the D (5 bases). V was pared by 6 bases and J by 8 bases, with 16 bases between. Looked up from germline, CDR1 is MDHEN and CDR2 is SYDVKM. The CDR3 spans 14 residues. Written as DNA, the CDR3 is TGTGCCAGCAGCCTCAGGTACTCAGGGGAAAAACTGTTTTTT. Amino acids: CASSLRYSGEKLFF. The variable domain in full, with the rest retrieved from reference TRBV28 and TRBJ1-4, is DVKVTQSSRYLVKRTGEKVFLECVQDMDHENMFWYRQDPGLGLRLIYFSYDVKMKEKGDIPEGYSVSREKKERFSLILESASTNQTSMYLCASSLRYSGEKLFFGSGTQLSVL.

The chain links TRBV3-1 (or the pseudogene TRBV3-2) to TRBJ2-5; the match to TRBD2 covers 10 bases. Germline-derived CDR1 and CDR2 are LGHDT and YNNKEL (reference sequence). J gave up 9 bases and V 3 bases, and 4 bases lay outside the gene matches. This CDR3 region has 13 residues. The CDR3 is CASSQKRGGPQYF. In nucleotides, the CDR3 is TGTGCCAGCAGCCAGAAGCGGGGGGGCCCCCAGTACTTC.

This chain connects TRBV5-6 to TRBJ1-5, with D possibly TRBD1 on 5 matching bases. The V end was cut by 0 bases, the J end by 3 bases, with 7 bases between. Germline CDR1 SGHDT, CDR2 YYEEEE. This CDR3 comprises 14 residues. CDR3 sequence reads: CASSLGQFNQPQHF. The CDR3 region has the DNA TGTGCCAGCAGCTTGGGACAGTTCAATCAGCCCCAGCATTTT.